This T cell receptor (beta chain) was sequenced for a study of graft-versus-host responses after intestinal transplantation. The overall study: Anti-thymocyte globulin induction, then tacrolimus and steroids for approximately 3 years, went to all recipients.

Clones were read by immunoSEQ multiplex PCR, and TCRdb kept only the in-frame ones, dropping some. The sample has tens of thousands of clones, almost 90% seen once. This CDR3 spans 11 amino acids. Germline V lookup: CDR1 DFQATT, CDR2 SNEGSKA (reference sequence). V lost 5 bases and J 3 bases, leaving 6 bases between the germline ends. Comment on this clone: Antigen unknown.

General observations from the study: The presence of high graft-versus-host to host-versus-graft clonal ratios in allografts characterized patients with graft-donor T cell macrochimerism. After transplant, early declines in HvG clones were associated with peak levels of circulating GvH clones.

This specimen consisted of unstimulated CD8+ T cells sorted from spleen or lymph node cells, obtained before transplant. The chain links TRBV20-1 to TRBJ2-3; D gene ambiguous. The sequence came from a human donor who was the organ donor for an intestinal transplant. CDR3 sequence (DNA): TGCAGTGCTTATAATACAGATACGCAGTATTTT. It codes for CSAYNTDTQYF.